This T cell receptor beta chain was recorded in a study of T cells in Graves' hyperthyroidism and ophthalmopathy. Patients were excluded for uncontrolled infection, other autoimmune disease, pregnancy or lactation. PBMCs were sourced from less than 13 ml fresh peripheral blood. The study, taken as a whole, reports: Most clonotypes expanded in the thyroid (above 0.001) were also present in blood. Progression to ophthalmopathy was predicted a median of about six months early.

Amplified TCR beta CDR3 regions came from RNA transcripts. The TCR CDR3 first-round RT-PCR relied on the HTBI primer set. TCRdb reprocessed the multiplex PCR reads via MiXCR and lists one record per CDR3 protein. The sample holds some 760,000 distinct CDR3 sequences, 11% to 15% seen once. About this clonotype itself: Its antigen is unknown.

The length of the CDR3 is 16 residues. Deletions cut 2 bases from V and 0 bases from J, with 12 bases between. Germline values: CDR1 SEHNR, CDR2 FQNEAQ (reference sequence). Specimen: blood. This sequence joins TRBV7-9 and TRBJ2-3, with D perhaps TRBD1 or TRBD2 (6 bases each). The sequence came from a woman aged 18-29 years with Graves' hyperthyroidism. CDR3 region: CASSLNRGPSTDTQYF. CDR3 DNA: TGTGCCAGCAGCTTAAACCGGGGGCCAAGCACAGATACGCAGTATTTT.